Presented here are 18 T cell receptor beta chains from one specimen sequenced in a study of blood T cell repertoires in COVID-19. Sequenced by immunoSEQ multiplex PCR; TCRdb stores in-frame clones only, minus some. In the table there are 300,000 to 350,000 clones, roughly nine tenths of which are singletons. The specimen sequenced was peripheral blood. The receptors were sampled from a woman aged 60-70 years with COVID-19, enrolled during active disease.

The J gene is TRBJ2-2, the V gene TRBV7-3, with 9 bases identical to TRBD2. J lost 7 bases, V lost 3 bases, and 6 bases had no gene match. Per germline, CDR1 SGHTA and CDR2 FQGTGA. The CDR3 extends over 15 amino acids. The CDR3 loop is CASSLLAGPNGELFF. In nucleotides, the CDR3 is TGTGCCAGCAGCTTGCTAGCGGGGCCGAACGGGGAGCTGTTTTTT.

The chain joins TRBV2 to TRBJ1-1; D gene uncertain. Germline V lookup: CDR1 SNHLY, CDR2 FYNNEI. The V and J ends lost 2 bases and 6 bases respectively, with 13 bases between them. The CDR3 length is 14 residues. Here the CDR3 reads CASSESVAFAEAFF. The CDR3 DNA sequence: TGTGCCAGCAGTGAATCGGTAGCTTTTGCTGAAGCTTTCTTT. The full variable domain, rest sourced from reference TRBV2 and TRBJ1-1, is EPEVTQTPSHQVTQMGQEVILRCVPISNHLYFYWYRQILGQKVEFLVSFYNNEISEKSEIFDDQFSVERPDGSNFTLKIRSTKLEDSAMYFCASSESVAFAEAFFGQGTRLTVV.

This clone was found a few times. This chain joins TRBV7-8 and TRBJ2-7, with a possible D match to TRBD2 (5 bases). Germline-derived CDR1 and CDR2 are SGHVS and FQNEAQ. This CDR3 has 13 residues. The ends were cut back, 5 bases at V and 3 bases at J, with 11 bases in the middle. CDR3 nucleotide sequence: TGTGCCAGCAGCCCTAGCAGCGGCTACGAGCAGTACTTC. It is translated as CASSPSSGYEQYF.

V and J are TRBV5-4 and TRBJ2-1, with 11 bases lining up with TRBD2. The J segment lost 7 bases and the V segment lost 10 bases, leaving 10 bases of the junction unmatched. Germline values: CDR1 SGHNT, CDR2 YYREEE (reference sequence). This CDR3 has 14 amino acids. The DNA of the CDR3 is TGTGCCGGGCTGACTAGCGGGGACTCAAATGAGCAGTTCTTC. Amino acid sequence: CAGLTSGDSNEQFF.

J is TRBJ1-2 and V is TRBV18; no clear D. CDR3 length: 13 amino acids. Germline CDR1 reads KGHSH; CDR2 reads LQKENI. Trimming left V 5 bases short and J 7 bases short, with 14 bases between. This CDR3 reads CASSVRVAAGYTF. In DNA form, the CDR3 reads TGTGCCAGCTCAGTCCGCGTAGCCGCTGGCTACACCTTC. The full variable domain, in which reference TRBV18 and TRBJ1-2 provide the parts outside the CDR3, is NAGVMQNPRHLVRRRGQEARLRCSPMKGHSHVYWYRQLPEEGLKFMVYLQKENIIDESGMPKERFSAEFPKEGPSILRIQQVVRGDSAAYFCASSVRVAAGYTFGSGTRLTVV.

The V gene is TRBV28, the J gene TRBJ1-3; D possibly corresponds to TRBD1 (5 bases). V was shortened by 5 bases and J by 7 bases, with 15 bases between the two germline ends. Germline CDR1 MDHEN, CDR2 SYDVKM. This CDR3 region has 14 residues. The CDR3 loop is CASSPTMKGNTIYF. CDR3 coding DNA: TGTGCCAGCAGTCCGACAATGAAGGGGAACACCATATATTTT.

This chain links TRBV7-9 with TRBJ2-7, with TRBD2 identical over 9 bases. This CDR3 contains 15 residues. V trimming: 2 bases; J trimming: 5 bases; junction bases outside the gene matches: 7. Germline CDR1 SEHNR, CDR2 FQNEAQ (reference sequence). The CDR3 nucleotides read TGTGCCAGCAGCTTACGAGCGGGGGGTCTAAACGAGCAGTACTTC. Residues: CASSLRAGGLNEQYF.

V and J are TRBV10-3 and TRBJ2-5; TRBD1 agrees at 8 bases. Germline assignment: CDR1 ENHRY and CDR2 SYGVKD. Unmatched junction bases numbered 13, after V lost 10 bases and J lost 6 bases. This CDR3 contains 14 residues. CDR3 in amino acids: CASSPGQARKTQYF. In DNA, the CDR3 is TGTGCCAGTTCCCCGGGACAGGCCCGGAAGACCCAGTACTTC.

This clone was counted once. The chain carries TRBV2 and TRBJ1-1; 7 bases are a match to TRBD1. J gave up 5 bases and V 7 bases, and 13 bases lay outside the gene matches. The CDR3 loop spans 15 amino acids. The V gene's germline CDR1 is SNHLY and CDR2 FYNNEI. For the CDR3, the DNA is TGTGCCAGCACTCCACGACAGGGATTCTATACTGAAGCTTTCTTT. This codes for CASTPRQGFYTEAFF.

The gene calls are TRBV29-1 and TRBJ1-2; D unclear. The CDR3 runs 13 residues. CDR1 is SQVTM and CDR2 is ANQGSEA in the germline V gene. V lost 4 bases and J 1 base, leaving 10 bases between the germline ends. The CDR3 loop reads CSVGAANNYGYTF. The CDR3 DNA is TGCAGCGTTGGGGCAGCCAATAACTATGGCTACACCTTC.

The CDR3 DNA reads as TGTGCCAGCAGCTTGGAATTGGGACAGGTTGATGAAAAACTGTTTTTT. Translated, it gives CASSLELGQVDEKLFF. The V call is TRBV5-6, the J call TRBJ1-4; 8 bases fit TRBD1. Germline assignment: CDR1 SGHDT and CDR2 YYEEEE. This CDR3 region has 16 residues. V lost 0 bases, J lost 6 bases, and 7 bases stayed unmatched. The variable domain in full, with the rest retrieved from reference TRBV5-6 and TRBJ1-4, is DAGVTQSPTHLIKTRGQQVTLRCSPKSGHDTVSWYQQALGQGPQFIFQYYEEEERQRGNFPDRFSGHQFPNYSSELNVNALLLGDSALYLCASSLELGQVDEKLFFGSGTQLSVL.

The V and J genes are TRBV9 and TRBJ1-1, with D perhaps TRBD1 (6 bases). Germline CDR1 SGDLS, CDR2 YYNGEE. This CDR3 region has 16 residues. The V and J ends lost 5 bases and 2 bases respectively, with 19 bases between them. The CDR3 sequence: CASRPPGTLANTEAFF. CDR3 nucleotide sequence: TGTGCCAGCAGACCCCCTGGGACACTCGCTAACACTGAAGCTTTCTTT. The variable domain in full, with the rest retrieved from reference TRBV9 and TRBJ1-1, is DSGVTQTPKHLITATGQRVTLRCSPRSGDLSVYWYQQSLDQGLQFLIQYYNGEERAKGNILERFSAQQFPDLHSELNLSSLELGDSALYFCASRPPGTLANTEAFFGQGTRLTVV.

The rearrangement uses TRBV4-2 and TRBJ2-7, with D perhaps matching TRBD1 (5 bases). The CDR3 is 16 residues long. In germline, CDR1 is LGHNA, CDR2 YNFKEQ. Trimming took off 1 base at V and 1 base at J, with 14 bases between the two ends. The CDR3 sequence is CASSQVGYDSSYEQYF. Written as DNA, the CDR3 is TGTGCCAGCAGCCAAGTGGGATACGACAGTTCCTACGAGCAGTACTTC.

The V gene is TRBV10-3, the J gene TRBJ1-4, with unresolved D. The CDR3 is made up of 16 amino acids. The V gene lost 3 bases and the J gene lost 2 bases, with 13 bases spanning the gap. Germline assignment: CDR1 ENHRY and CDR2 SYGVKD. CDR3 in DNA: TGTGCCATCAGTGAAAGGAGCCCGGGTACTAATGAAAAACTGTTTTTT. Protein product: CAISERSPGTNEKLFF.

Worth noting for this clone: Other DNA sequences in the sample encode the same CDR3. The rearrangement links TRBV3-1 (or the pseudogene TRBV3-2) to TRBJ2-3; D is uncertain. V was pared by 1 base and J by 4 bases, with 6 bases between. This CDR3 comprises 13 residues. In germline, CDR1 is LGHDT, CDR2 YNNKEL (reference sequence). CDR3 bases: TGTGCCAGCAGCCAAGGGGCCTCAGATACGCAGTATTTT. This sequence encodes CASSQGASDTQYF.

The chain is built from TRBV5-1 and TRBJ2-7; 11 nucleotides line up with TRBD2. V dropped 0 bases and J dropped 1; count of bases not matched to a gene: 3. CDR1 is SGHRS and CDR2 is YFSETQ in the germline V gene. CDR3 length: 16 amino acids. The CDR3 DNA reads as TGCGCCAGCAGCTTGGATCCTAGCGGGGGGTCCTACGAGCAGTACTTC. Its translation: CASSLDPSGGSYEQYF.

This chain uses TRBV19 with TRBJ1-5, with a tentative D call TRBD1 (5 bases). The germline V and J ends were trimmed by 3 bases and 11 bases, with 20 bases remaining between them. Per the germline V gene, CDR1 is LNHDA and CDR2 is SQIVND (reference sequence). This CDR3 has 15 residues. The CDR3 loop reads CASSIRSTATFSQHF. The CDR3 nucleotides read TGTGCCAGTAGTATTAGGTCGACAGCCACATTTTCCCAGCATTTT.

This clone came up once. This sequence joins TRBV7-5 and TRBJ2-2; the listed D gene, TRBD2, was not tested against the DNA. TRBV7-5 is designated a pseudogene. CDR3 length: 17 residues. CDR3 amino acids: CVRSVGKLAGDPGELFF. The CDR3 bases are TGTGTCAGAAGCGTAGGGAAACTAGCGGGGGATCCCGGGGAGCTGTTTTTT.